This T cell receptor beta chain was sequenced for a study of blood T cell repertoires in COVID-19. Study-level background: The study drew acute and convalescent COVID-19 samples from the United States, Italy and Spain. Nucleic acid was either cDNA or gDNA, and it came from T cells, B-cell-depleted T cells, or PBMCs.

Using immunoSEQ multiplex PCR, the repertoire was profiled, and TCRdb retains in-frame clones only, with some absent. The sample records 290,000 or so clones, about 90% being singletons. Recruitment covered about two dozen US areas and drew participants whose ages spanned roughly 18 to 90 years. Donors were grouped by their self-reported clinical history. The CDR3 has 17 amino acids. Trimming at V came to 3 bases and at J to 6 bases, leaving 8 bases not matched to a gene. CDR1 and CDR2 (germline): SGDLS, YYNGEE. The chain uses TRBV9 and TRBJ1-6; 11 bases match TRBD1. Sequencing was carried out using PBMCs or T cells enriched from blood (not recorded which). The sequence was collected from a woman aged 18 to 35 with acute COVID-19. The CDR3 region is CASSEMDRGPANSPLHF. The DNA of the CDR3 is TGTGCCAGCAGCGAGATGGACAGGGGGCCGGCTAATTCACCCCTCCACTTT.